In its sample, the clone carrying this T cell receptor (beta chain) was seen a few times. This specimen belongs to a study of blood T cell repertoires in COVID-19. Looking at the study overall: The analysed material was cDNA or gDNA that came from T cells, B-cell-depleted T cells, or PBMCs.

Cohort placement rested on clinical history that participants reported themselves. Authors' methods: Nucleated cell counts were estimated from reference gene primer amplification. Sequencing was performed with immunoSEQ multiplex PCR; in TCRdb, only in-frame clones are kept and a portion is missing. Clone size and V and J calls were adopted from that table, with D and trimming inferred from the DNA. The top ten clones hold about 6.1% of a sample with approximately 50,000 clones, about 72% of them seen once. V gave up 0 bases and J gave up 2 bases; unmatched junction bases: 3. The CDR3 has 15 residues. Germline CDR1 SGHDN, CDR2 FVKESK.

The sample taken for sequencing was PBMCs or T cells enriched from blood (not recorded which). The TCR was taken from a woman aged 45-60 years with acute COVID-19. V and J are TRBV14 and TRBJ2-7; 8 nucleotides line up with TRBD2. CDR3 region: CASSQDSGVTYEQYF. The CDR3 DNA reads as TGTGCCAGCAGCCAAGATAGCGGGGTAACCTACGAGCAGTACTTC.